Each of the 7 T cell receptor beta chains below was sequenced from the same sample in a study of CD8+CD57+ T cells in acquired aplastic anemia. TCR beta VDJ and CDR3 profiling used genomic DNA as template. TCRdb used MiXCR to reprocess the reads, holding one entry per CDR3 protein. This table holds about 190,000 distinct CDR3 sequences, 64% found once. Sequenced material: sorted CD4+, CD8+, or CD8+CD57+ T cells (not recorded which) from PBMCs. These receptors all stem from a human donor with severe aplastic anemia or a healthy control (not recorded which).

The CDR3 DNA sequence: TGTGCCAGCAGGGCTCGCACTGGGGCCAACGTCCTGACTTTC. As protein: CASRARTGANVLTF. This rearrangement joins TRBV7-9 to TRBJ2-6; D uncertain. CDR3 length equals 14 residues. Germline V gives CDR1 SEHNR, CDR2 FQNEAQ (reference sequence). Trimming took 6 bases from V and 2 from J, leaving 8 bases between them.

Concerning this clonotype itself: This may be a read error: a much more frequent sequence differs by one nucleotide. The chain employs TRBV12-3 or TRBV12-4 and TRBJ2-3, with a tentative D call TRBD2 (5 bases). The CDR3 sequence is 14 residues long. The CDR3 sequence is CTSSYRDRRDTQYF. DNA for the CDR3: TGTACCAGCAGTTACCGCGACCGGAGGGATACGCAGTATTTT.

V is TRBV2 and J is TRBJ1-2, with a weak D call TRBD1 (5 bases). The CDR3 extends over 12 amino acids. The V gene lost 6 bases and the J gene lost 4 bases, with 9 bases spanning the gap. Germline CDR1 SNHLY, CDR2 FYNNEI. DNA of the CDR3: TGTGCCAGCAGGGGGGATAGCTATGGCTACACCTTC. Translation gives CASRGDSYGYTF.

The V gene is TRBV20-1, the J gene TRBJ2-5; D unresolved. V lost 6 bases to trimming and J lost 2 bases, with 7 bases between them. The CDR3 extends over 11 amino acids. CDR1 and CDR2 (germline): DFQATT, SNEGSKA (reference sequence). The CDR3 is CSAQNQETQYF. Written as DNA, the CDR3 is TGCAGTGCCCAGAATCAAGAGACCCAGTACTTC.

Only a few counts were recorded for this clonotype. The chain joins TRBV7-6 to TRBJ2-7, with 10 bases fitting TRBD2. Trimming removed 3 bases from V and 1 base from J; junction bases left unmatched: 6. Germline V CDR1 and CDR2: SGHVS, FNYEAQ. The CDR3 spans 16 residues. The CDR3 DNA reads TGTGCCAGCAGCTTCCTAGCGGGAGCCGCATCCTACGAGCAGTACTTC. It translates to CASSFLAGAASYEQYF.

This clonotype was found many times. The rearrangement joins TRBV19 to TRBJ1-1; weak D call: TRBD1 (5 bases). Trimming stripped 3 bases from V and 7 bases from J, with 9 bases between. The CDR3 runs 12 residues. In germline, CDR1 is LNHDA, CDR2 SQIVND (reference sequence). The CDR3 bases are TGTGCCAGTAGTATGGCAGGGTTTGAAGCTTTCTTT. This gives the protein CASSMAGFEAFF.

The V gene is TRBV24-1, the J gene TRBJ2-2; TRBD2 agrees at 11 bases. This CDR3 comprises 17 residues. V was pared by 3 bases and J by 3 bases, with 5 bases of the junction left unmatched. Germline-derived CDR1 and CDR2 are KGHDR and SFDVKD. CDR3 DNA sequence: TGTGCCACCAGTGATATTAGCGGGAGGGCGCACACCGGGGAGCTGTTTTTT. Translation gives CATSDISGRAHTGELFF.